These T cell receptor beta chains were read from a single sample in a study of T cell changes during pregnancy in multiple sclerosis. The data were produced by immunoSEQ multiplex PCR, yet TCRdb's version contains in-frame clones alone and is incomplete. The table has tens of thousands of clones, under 95% seen once. The specimen comprised peripheral blood, sampled in the second trimester of pregnancy. Receptor source: a female donor in good health, enrolled as a control in a pregnancy study. CDR3s include the opening cysteine and the closing phenylalanine or tryptophan. A D gene is named only where the DNA matches it firmly. Size values are once, few and many counts, or a class for expanded clones, and some rows have none.

>TRBV11-2|TRBD1|TRBJ2-1|.
CASRANRGNSYNEQFF
TGTGCCAGCAGGGCCAACAGGGGGAACTCCTACAATGAGCAGTTCTTC
>TRBV11-2|.|TRBJ1-3|.
CASSFRESRNTIYF
TGTGCCAGCAGCTTCCGGGAGAGTAGAAACACCATATATTTT
>TRBV6-6|TRBD1|TRBJ1-1|.
CASRPGQGPAEAFF
TGTGCCAGCAGACCCGGACAGGGACCCGCTGAAGCTTTCTTT
>TRBV10-2|.|TRBJ2-5|.
CASGWASGGGETQYF
TGCGCCAGCGGATGGGCTAGCGGAGGGGGGGAGACCCAGTACTTC
>TRBV25-1|.|TRBJ2-1|.
CASSTGLVAYNEQFF
TGTGCCAGCTCAACAGGGCTCGTGGCCTACAATGAGCAGTTCTTC
>TRBV4-3|.|TRBJ2-1|.
CASSQEMDRTYNEQFF
TGCGCCAGCAGCCAAGAAATGGACAGAACCTACAATGAGCAGTTCTTC
>TRBV18|TRBD2|TRBJ2-3|.
CASSPQAGVGADTQYF
TGTGCCAGCTCACCACAAGCGGGAGTTGGGGCAGATACGCAGTATTTT
>TRBV28|.|TRBJ1-3|.
CVSRGSLSGNTIYF
TGCGTATCCCGAGGTTCTCTCTCTGGAAACACCATATATTTT
>TRBV6-1|.|TRBJ1-1|.
CASSGEGTFLLNTEAFF
TGTGCCAGCAGTGGGGAGGGGACATTTTTGCTGAACACTGAAGCTTTCTTT
>TRBV7-2|TRBD2|TRBJ2-7|.
CASSAPGTTSSYEQYF
TGTGCCAGCAGCGCCCCCGGGACTACGAGCTCCTACGAGCAGTACTTC
>TRBV5-4|TRBD1|TRBJ2-2|few
CASSVQGQSGELFF
TGTGCCAGCAGCGTACAGGGGCAGTCCGGGGAGCTGTTTTTT
>TRBV27|TRBD2|TRBJ2-7|.
CASSPLAEPSYEQYF
TGTGCCAGCAGTCCCCTAGCGGAGCCCTCCTACGAGCAGTACTTC
>TRBV6-6|.|TRBJ2-6|.
CASSLLSGANVLTF
TGTGCCAGCAGTTTATTGTCTGGGGCCAACGTCCTGACTTTC
>TRBV27|TRBD1|TRBJ1-5|.
CASSPWDSLSGNQPQHF
TGTGCCAGCAGTCCCTGGGACAGCCTTTCGGGCAATCAGCCCCAGCATTTT
>TRBV15|.|TRBJ1-2|.
CATTRRTDNYGYTF
TGTGCCACCACGAGGCGGACTGATAACTATGGCTACACCTTC
>TRBV5-6|TRBD1|TRBJ2-7|.
CASSLGDRLAYEQYF
TGTGCCAGCAGCTTGGGGGACAGGCTGGCCTACGAGCAGTACTTC
>TRBV5-1|.|TRBJ2-1|.
CASSWTVENEQFF
TGCGCCAGCAGCTGGACTGTAGAGAATGAGCAGTTCTTC
>TRBV27|TRBD1|TRBJ1-2|.
CATRGHLGEGYTF
TGTGCCACCAGGGGGCATCTTGGTGAGGGCTACACCTTC
>TRBV28|.|TRBJ2-1|.
CASSVGTVHEQFF
TGTGCCAGCAGTGTCGGGACTGTCCATGAGCAGTTCTTC
>TRBV4-2|TRBD2|TRBJ2-7|.
CASSRTSGLNEQYF
TGTGCCAGCAGCCGGACTAGCGGGCTTAACGAGCAGTACTTC
>TRBV29-1|.|TRBJ2-7|.
CSVRDSYSYEQYF
TGCAGCGTCCGGGACTCCTACTCCTACGAGCAGTACTTC
>TRBV4-2|TRBD1|TRBJ1-4|.
CASGRPTGTANEKLFF
TGTGCCAGCGGACGACCCACAGGGACAGCTAATGAAAAACTGTTTTTT
>TRBV19|TRBD1|TRBJ1-2|.
CASSIDTTGGNYGYTF
TGTGCCAGTAGTATAGACACGACAGGGGGTAACTATGGCTACACCTTC
>TRBV9|.|TRBJ2-1|.
CASSPSFYNEQFF
TGTGCCAGCAGCCCTAGTTTTTACAATGAGCAGTTCTTC
>TRBV7-8|.|TRBJ2-7|once
CASSLVRGTSYEQYF
TGTGCCAGCAGCTTAGTAAGGGGGACCTCCTACGAGCAGTACTTC
>TRBV7-3|.|TRBJ2-1|.
CASSLSSRTEQFF
TGTGCCAGCAGCTTAAGTTCGAGAACTGAGCAGTTCTTC
>TRBV25-1|.|TRBJ2-1|.
CASSGEGEYNEQFF
TGTGCCAGCAGTGGGGAGGGGGAGTACAATGAGCAGTTCTTC
>TRBV2|.|TRBJ2-7|.
CASSEERGGIHEQYF
TGTGCCAGCAGTGAGGAGAGAGGGGGTATCCACGAGCAGTACTTC
>TRBV6-6|TRBD2|TRBJ2-7|once
CASSKTSGGTYEQYF
TGTGCCAGCAGTAAGACTAGCGGGGGGACCTACGAGCAGTACTTC
>TRBV27|.|TRBJ2-7|.
CASSLSSLEGRYEQYF
TGTGCCAGCAGTTTATCGAGTCTGGAGGGTAGGTACGAGCAGTACTTC
>TRBV9|TRBD1|TRBJ1-2|.
CASSATGAYGYTF
TGTGCCAGCAGCGCGACAGGGGCCTATGGCTACACCTTC